The 13 T cell receptor beta chains below were found in one sample sequenced in a study of shared clonotypes between healthy human individuals. The data were produced by immunoSEQ multiplex PCR, yet TCRdb's version contains in-frame clones alone and is incomplete. This sample has about 1 million clones, with around 75% found just once. The specimen sequenced was memory CD4+ T cells sorted from blood. As to subset: CD45RA-negative fraction. All receptors derive from a man aged 18 to 29 in good health.

The chain uses TRBV4-2 and TRBJ1-5; D remains unclear. Trimming cost V 0 bases and J 0 bases, with 9 bases left between them. In germline, CDR1 is LGHNA, CDR2 YNFKEQ. This CDR3 region has 16 residues. CDR3 loop: CASSQEASISNQPQHF. For the CDR3, the DNA is TGTGCCAGCAGCCAAGAGGCGTCAATTAGCAATCAGCCCCAGCATTTT.

The chain couples TRBV6-4 to TRBJ2-7, with 7 bases lining up with TRBD1. Germline CDR1 is MRHNA and CDR2 is SNTAGT. There are 14 residues in the CDR3. V lost 6 bases, J lost 1 base, and 6 bases stayed unmatched. The CDR3 nucleotides are TGTGCCAGCAGCCCAGAGACAGGGTCCTACGAGCAGTACTTC. Translated: CASSPETGSYEQYF.

V gene TRBV25-1 combines with J gene TRBJ1-1; D remains ambiguous. This CDR3 spans 15 amino acids. Trimming stripped 4 bases from V and 5 bases from J, with 17 bases between. Germline V gene sequence: CDR1 MGHDK, CDR2 SYGVNS. CDR3 DNA sequence: TGTGCCAGCAGTGGGGCACAGAAGGGTGATACTGAAGCTTTCTTT. This codes for CASSGAQKGDTEAFF.

This clone came up a few times. The V and J genes are TRBV18 and TRBJ1-5; D call uncertain. Per the germline V gene, CDR1 is KGHSH and CDR2 is LQKENI. The CDR3 loop spans 12 amino acids. The germline V and J ends were trimmed by 6 bases and 6 bases, with 9 bases remaining between them. CDR3 residues: CASSRLGQPQHF. CDR3 sequence (DNA): TGTGCCAGCTCCCGACTTGGTCAGCCCCAGCATTTT.

The chain employs TRBV7-8 and TRBJ1-1; possible D gene TRBD1, 6 bases. This CDR3 region has 18 residues. V lost 1 base, J lost 4 bases, and 22 bases lay in between. The V gene's germline CDR1 is SGHVS and CDR2 FQNEAQ. The CDR3 DNA reads as TGTGCCAGCAGCTTAGATGGGGGTATTACAGGGCTGATCACTGAAGCTTTCTTT. Translation gives CASSLDGGITGLITEAFF.

The chain recombines TRBV10-3 with TRBJ2-2; maybe TRBD1 (5 bases). This CDR3 spans 14 amino acids. V lost 2 bases and J 3 bases, leaving 7 bases between the germline ends. Germline lookup yields CDR1 ENHRY and CDR2 SYGVKD. CDR3 sequence: CAISEGADTGELFF. CDR3 in DNA: TGTGCCATCAGTGAGGGGGCCGACACCGGGGAGCTGTTTTTT.

This clone has only one observation. The chain has TRBV19 and TRBJ1-2, with 8 bases identical to TRBD1. From germline, CDR1 is LNHDA and CDR2 SQIVND (reference sequence). The CDR3 is 14 residues long. The trim removed 9 bases at V and 5 bases at J, leaving 11 bases unmatched. The CDR3 DNA follows: TGTGCCAGCTGGGGAGGACAGGGAGGGTATGGCTACACCTTC. It translates to CASWGGQGGYGYTF.

This sequence joins TRBV6-1 and TRBJ2-7; 7 bases match TRBD2. Germline CDR1 reads MNHNS; CDR2 reads SASEGT. The trim removed 8 bases at V and 2 bases at J, leaving 12 bases unmatched. The CDR3 length is 15 residues. Here the CDR3 DNA reads TGTGCCAGCCCCCGTGTACTAGCGCAAACCTACGAGCAGTACTTC. This sequence encodes CASPRVLAQTYEQYF.

J is TRBJ1-2 and V is TRBV6-5; D gene ambiguous. The V gene lost 8 bases and the J gene lost 2 bases, with 9 bases spanning the gap. Germline V gives CDR1 MNHEY, CDR2 SVGAGI. The CDR3 is 12 residues long. CDR3 loop: CASRTSNYGYTF. CDR3 sequence (DNA): TGTGCCAGCCGAACATCCAACTATGGCTACACCTTC.

Points on this clone: The same CDR3 can be traced to other DNA sequences in this sample. This chain uses TRBV7-2 with TRBJ2-5; 7 bases fit TRBD2. The J segment lost 3 bases and the V segment lost 5 bases, leaving 3 bases of the junction unmatched. Germline CDR1 and CDR2: SGHTA and FQGNSA. This CDR3 has 13 amino acids. DNA for the CDR3: TGTGCCAGCAGCCAAGGGAGGGAAGAGACCCAGTACTTC. Amino acids: CASSQGREETQYF.

V usage is TRBV5-6 and J usage is TRBJ1-2; 10 nucleotides line up with TRBD1. The CDR3 extends over 14 amino acids. In germline, CDR1 is SGHDT, CDR2 YYEEEE. Trimming took 4 bases from V and 3 from J; bases not matched to a gene: 3. CDR3 in DNA: TGTGCCAGCAGCCCGGGGACAGGGGACTATGGCTACACCTTC. This encodes CASSPGTGDYGYTF.

This sequence joins TRBV25-1 and TRBJ1-1; the D is unclear. The ends were cut back, 7 bases at V and 1 base at J, with 10 bases in the middle. The CDR3 runs to 13 residues. From germline, CDR1 is MGHDK and CDR2 SYGVNS. CDR3 in DNA: TGTGCCAGCACCCTTCGGGCGAACACTGAAGCTTTCTTT. The encoded protein is CASTLRANTEAFF.

This clone appeared a single time. One end of the junction is discordant with germline, which a read error may explain. The chain combines TRBV7-7 with TRBJ2-5; TRBD1 matches at 9 bases. There are 14 residues in the CDR3. Germline assignment: CDR1 SSHAT and CDR2 FNYEAQ (reference sequence). In DNA form, the CDR3 reads TGTGCTAGCAGCCCTACAGGGGGCGGGGAGACCCAGTACTTC. Translation: CASSPTGGGETQYF.